The 27 T cell receptor beta chains in this list originate from one sample, sequenced in a study of blood T cell repertoires in COVID-19. Some clones are missing from TCRdb's copy, which holds only in-frame ones; the method was immunoSEQ multiplex PCR. The sample yields roughly 60,000 clones, just under 85% seen once. The sample consisted of peripheral blood. These receptors all stem from a man aged 55-75 years with acute or convalescent COVID-19.

The genes are TRBV6-6 and TRBJ1-2; no clear D gene. Germline CDR1 is MNHNY and CDR2 is SVGAGI (reference sequence). There are 13 residues in the CDR3. V lost 0 bases, J lost 8 bases, and 10 bases lay in between. In DNA form, the CDR3 reads TGTGCCAGCAGTTACTCCCGCAGATGGGGCTACACCTTC. Amino acid sequence: CASSYSRRWGYTF.

V gene TRBV19 combines with J gene TRBJ2-5, with TRBD1 matching over 8 bases. Trimming removed 1 base from V and 5 bases from J; junction bases left unmatched: 6. The CDR3 extends over 15 amino acids. Germline V lookup: CDR1 LNHDA, CDR2 SQIVND (reference sequence). The CDR3 sequence: CASSIGGTGVETQYF. The CDR3 bases are TGTGCCAGTAGTATAGGGGGGACAGGAGTGGAGACCCAGTACTTC.

The rearrangement joins TRBV19 to TRBJ2-2; D is unresolved. Germline loops: CDR1 LNHDA, CDR2 SQIVND (reference sequence). The CDR3 length is 13 residues. V gave up 5 bases and J gave up 2 bases, with 6 bases separating them. The CDR3 bases are TGTGCCAGTAGTTCCAGAAACACCGGGGAGCTGTTTTTT. Amino acid sequence: CASSSRNTGELFF.

The CDR3 spells CASSLSGQGYEQFF. CDR3 nucleotides: TGTGCCAGCAGCTTAAGTGGACAGGGTTATGAGCAGTTCTTC. The gene calls are TRBV7-8 and TRBJ2-1; TRBD1 aligns across 8 bases. CDR3 length equals 14 residues. The V gene's germline CDR1 is SGHVS and CDR2 FQNEAQ. J gave up 8 bases and V 2 bases, and 5 bases lay outside the gene matches.

The J gene is TRBJ1-1, the V gene TRBV12-3 or TRBV12-4; a possible D gene is TRBD1 (6 bases). Between the trimmed V and J ends, which lost 7 bases and 1 base, there was a span of 10 bases. This CDR3 has 13 residues. The CDR3 sequence is CASTRTANTEAFF. The CDR3 DNA is TGTGCCAGCACCCGGACAGCGAACACTGAAGCTTTCTTT.

This clone showed up just a few times. This chain uses TRBV5-4 with TRBJ2-7; TRBD2 aligns across 7 bases. Germline loops: CDR1 SGHNT, CDR2 YYREEE (reference sequence). CDR3 size: 15 residues. V dropped 5 bases and J dropped 0; count of bases not matched to a gene: 8. The CDR3 sequence is CASRVGGDGSYEQYF. Written as DNA, the CDR3 is TGTGCCAGCAGGGTTGGGGGGGACGGCTCCTACGAGCAGTACTTC.

The gene calls are TRBV5-7 and TRBJ2-7, with 9 bases that match TRBD1. TRBV5-7 is identified as an open reading frame with a role that is uncertain. This CDR3 contains 14 residues. Germline trimming cut 0 bases from V and 4 bases from J; bases unmatched to any gene: 2. CDR3 in amino acids: CASSLVTGGYEQYF. The CDR3 bases are TGTGCCAGCAGCTTGGTGACAGGGGGGTACGAGCAGTACTTC.

The V call is TRBV10-2, the J call TRBJ2-1; unclear D gene. CDR1 WSHSY and CDR2 SAAADI come from the germline V gene. The CDR3 covers 14 residues. The V end was cut by 4 bases, the J end by 6 bases, with 13 bases between. CDR3 region: CASSVFPRSNEQFF. The DNA of the CDR3 is TGCGCCAGCAGTGTCTTCCCCCGGTCCAATGAGCAGTTCTTC.

This clone appeared a few times. The chain uses TRBV28 and TRBJ2-3; 7 bases align to TRBD2. Germline values: CDR1 MDHEN, CDR2 SYDVKM. J was trimmed by 3 bases and V by 5 bases; bases with no gene match: 8. CDR3 length: 15 amino acids. The CDR3 loop reads CASSVRGGGTDTQYF. CDR3 DNA sequence: TGTGCCAGCAGTGTTCGAGGCGGGGGAACAGATACGCAGTATTTT. Together with reference TRBV28 and TRBJ2-3, the CDR3 gives the full variable domain: DVKVTQSSRYLVKRTGEKVFLECVQDMDHENMFWYRQDPGLGLRLIYFSYDVKMKEKGDIPEGYSVSREKKERFSLILESASTNQTSMYLCASSVRGGGTDTQYFGPGTRLTVL.

V is TRBV10-1 and J is TRBJ1-6, with 9 bases aligning to TRBD1. The CDR3 totals 15 residues. Germline CDR1 is WNHNN and CDR2 is SYGVQD (reference sequence). V was pared by 5 bases and J by 6 bases, with 5 bases of the junction left unmatched. The CDR3 DNA is TGCGCCAGCAGTACAGGGGGCGAGGTTAATTCACCCCTCCACTTT. Protein product: CASSTGGEVNSPLHF.

The rearrangement links TRBV27 to TRBJ2-7; D unresolved. CDR1 MNHEY and CDR2 SMNVEV come from the germline V gene (reference sequence). The length of the CDR3 is 14 residues. Trimming removed 6 bases at V and 7 bases at J, with 19 bases between. CDR3 bases: TGTGCCAGCAGACTGCTTTCTACTACGGAAGAGCAGTACTTC. This encodes CASRLLSTTEEQYF.

The rearrangement links TRBV7-6 to TRBJ2-1, with 8 positions matching TRBD2. The CDR3 runs 15 residues. Germline assignment: CDR1 SGHVS and CDR2 FNYEAQ. Trimming removed 5 bases from V and 7 bases from J; junction bases left unmatched: 10. The CDR3 reads CASSLTGGPWNEQFF. DNA for the CDR3: TGTGCCAGCAGCCTCACGGGGGGGCCTTGGAATGAGCAGTTCTTC. The entire variable domain, with the rest obtained from reference TRBV7-6 and TRBJ2-1, is as follows: GAGVSQSPRYKVTKRGQDVALRCDPISGHVSLYWYRQALGQGPEFLTYFNYEAQQDKSGLPNDRFSAERPEGSISTLTIQRTEQRDSAMYRCASSLTGGPWNEQFFGPGTRLTVL.

V is TRBV7-2 and J is TRBJ1-5; tentative D call: TRBD1 (6 bases). The CDR3 sequence is 14 residues long. Trimming removed 0 bases from V and 8 bases from J, with 11 bases in between. Germline V gene sequence: CDR1 SGHTA, CDR2 FQGNSA. The CDR3 nucleotides read TGTGCCAGCAGCTTAGCGGGGGCAATCAAGCCCCAGCATTTT. Its translation is CASSLAGAIKPQHF.

The sample holds a few counts of this clone. The J gene is TRBJ1-2, the V gene TRBV28; TRBD1 is a possible D gene (5 bases). Germline V gene sequence: CDR1 MDHEN, CDR2 SYDVKM. The CDR3 loop spans 16 amino acids. Trimming left V 1 base short and J 2 bases short, with 14 bases between. CDR3 in DNA: TGTGCCAGCAGTTTATTGGGGCAGGCCATCAACTATGGCTACACCTTC. Amino acids: CASSLLGQAINYGYTF.

The chain has TRBV9 and TRBJ1-1; weak D call: TRBD1 (6 bases). Trimming removed 4 bases from V and 4 bases from J, with 14 bases in between. This CDR3 comprises 14 residues. Per the germline V gene, CDR1 is SGDLS and CDR2 is YYNGEE. The CDR3 is CASSTRTESTEAFF. CDR3 nucleotide sequence: TGTGCCAGCAGCACGCGGACAGAAAGCACTGAAGCTTTCTTT. Based on the CDR3 plus reference TRBV9 and TRBJ1-1, the full variable domain is DSGVTQTPKHLITATGQRVTLRCSPRSGDLSVYWYQQSLDQGLQFLIQYYNGEERAKGNILERFSAQQFPDLHSELNLSSLELGDSALYFCASSTRTESTEAFFGQGTRLTVV.

The rearrangement links TRBV5-6 to TRBJ2-1, with TRBD1 identical over 7 bases. This CDR3 has 17 amino acids. The V gene end was trimmed by 5 bases and the J gene end by 2 bases; junction bases not matched to a gene: 13. Per germline, CDR1 SGHDT and CDR2 YYEEEE. CDR3: CASRLGLGQATYNEQFF. The CDR3 DNA reads TGTGCCAGCAGGCTGGGGCTCGGACAGGCGACCTACAATGAGCAGTTCTTC.

This clone has more than one count but fewer than ten. The chain uses TRBV2 and TRBJ1-4, with TRBD1 matching 10 bases. The V segment lost 6 bases and the J segment 6 bases; nucleotides outside the gene matches: 7. This CDR3 region has 15 residues. CDR1 is SNHLY and CDR2 is FYNNEI in the germline V gene. CDR3 amino acids: CASSLRGQGHEKLFF. The DNA of the CDR3 is TGTGCCAGCAGCCTTAGGGGACAGGGGCATGAAAAACTGTTTTTT.

This clone occurred a few times. CDR3 bases: TGCGCCAGCAGCCATGTTTCAAGGGGGCAGTACAATGAGCAGTTCTTC. Translated, it gives CASSHVSRGQYNEQFF. The V call is TRBV4-1, the J call TRBJ2-1, with 7 bases fitting TRBD1. The CDR3 covers 16 residues. Unmatched junction bases numbered 9, after V lost 3 bases and J lost 4 bases. Germline assignment: CDR1 MGHRA and CDR2 YSYEKL.

The V gene is TRBV5-4, the J gene TRBJ2-2; perhaps TRBD2 as D (6 bases). V shed 0 bases and J shed 7 bases, with 7 bases lying between them. The CDR3 totals 13 residues. Germline assignment: CDR1 SGHNT and CDR2 YYREEE (reference sequence). Here the CDR3 DNA reads TGTGCCAGCAGCTTGGTGGGGGGCGGGGAGCTGTTTTTT. Protein sequence: CASSLVGGGELFF.

V gene TRBV4-1 combines with J gene TRBJ2-7; 7 bases align to TRBD1. V lost 3 bases, J lost 3 bases, and 14 bases stayed unmatched. Germline CDR1 MGHRA, CDR2 YSYEKL. The CDR3 sequence is 17 residues long. The CDR3 DNA sequence: TGCGCCAGCAGCCACCTACGTACCGGGACAGCTATCTACGAGCAGTACTTC. Encoded protein: CASSHLRTGTAIYEQYF.

This clone appeared a single time. Other nucleotide sequences from this sample produce the same CDR3. The chain couples TRBV7-9 to TRBJ2-7, with D perhaps TRBD1 (6 bases). CDR1 and CDR2 from the germline V gene are SEHNR and FQNEAQ (reference sequence). The CDR3 has 15 amino acids. Trimming took off 7 bases at V and 3 bases at J, with 19 bases between the two ends. The CDR3 bases are TGTGCCAGCACCAAATCCCAGGGGAGTGTCTACGAGCAGTACTTC. Translation gives CASTKSQGSVYEQYF.

This clone appeared once. The chain recombines TRBV28 with TRBJ2-7; TRBD1 agrees at 8 bases. After removal of 2 bases from V and 6 bases from J, the junction contained 9 bases not matched to a gene. The germline V gene has CDR1 MDHEN and CDR2 SYDVKM. This CDR3 contains 15 residues. The CDR3 reads CASSLIGQGGIEQYF. DNA of the CDR3: TGTGCCAGCAGTTTAATAGGACAGGGTGGGATCGAGCAGTACTTC.

The chain couples TRBV2 to TRBJ2-3, with TRBD2 as a possible D gene (7 bases). The CDR3 runs to 17 residues. V lost 0 bases to trimming and J lost 1 base, with 14 bases between them. Germline values: CDR1 SNHLY, CDR2 FYNNEI. CDR3 DNA sequence: TGTGCCAGCAGTGAAGCGCTTCGAGGGGGGGGCACAGATACGCAGTATTTT. Translating gives CASSEALRGGGTDTQYF. The full variable domain, its missing parts supplied by reference TRBV2 and TRBJ2-3, is EPEVTQTPSHQVTQMGQEVILRCVPISNHLYFYWYRQILGQKVEFLVSFYNNEISEKSEIFDDQFSVERPDGSNFTLKIRSTKLEDSAMYFCASSEALRGGGTDTQYFGPGTRLTVL.

The chain employs TRBV9 and TRBJ1-3; the D gene is possibly TRBD1 (6 bases). Deletions cut 3 bases from V and 1 base from J, with 11 bases between. The CDR3 covers 15 residues. Germline lookup yields CDR1 SGDLS and CDR2 YYNGEE. The CDR3 protein is CASSALQGSGNTIYF. The CDR3 DNA sequence: TGTGCCAGCAGCGCCTTACAGGGATCTGGAAACACCATATATTTT.

This clone came up once. The chain recombines TRBV7-3 with TRBJ1-1; 7 bases are shared with TRBD1. The CDR3 has 15 amino acids. Germline V CDR1 and CDR2: SGHTA, FQGTGA. J gave up 3 bases and V 5 bases, and 9 bases lay outside the gene matches. CDR3 nucleotide sequence: TGTGCCAGCAGCACCTCCGGACAGGCCTACACTGAAGCTTTCTTT. This encodes CASSTSGQAYTEAFF.

CDR3: CASSSRTGTGGLEAFF. CDR3 in DNA: TGTGCCAGTAGTAGCCGAACCGGGACAGGGGGGCTTGAAGCTTTCTTT. J is TRBJ1-1 and V is TRBV19; 11 positions match TRBD1. CDR1 and CDR2 from the germline V gene are LNHDA and SQIVND (reference sequence). The J segment lost 7 bases and the V segment lost 4 bases, leaving 11 bases of the junction unmatched. This CDR3 contains 16 residues.

V and J are TRBV9 and TRBJ1-2; 7 nucleotides match TRBD1. CDR1 and CDR2 (germline): SGDLS, YYNGEE. V trimming: 4 bases; J trimming: 2 bases; junction bases outside the gene matches: 2. This CDR3 region has 13 residues. DNA for the CDR3: TGTGCCAGCAGCCAACAGGGGAACTATGGCTACACCTTC. Translation: CASSQQGNYGYTF.